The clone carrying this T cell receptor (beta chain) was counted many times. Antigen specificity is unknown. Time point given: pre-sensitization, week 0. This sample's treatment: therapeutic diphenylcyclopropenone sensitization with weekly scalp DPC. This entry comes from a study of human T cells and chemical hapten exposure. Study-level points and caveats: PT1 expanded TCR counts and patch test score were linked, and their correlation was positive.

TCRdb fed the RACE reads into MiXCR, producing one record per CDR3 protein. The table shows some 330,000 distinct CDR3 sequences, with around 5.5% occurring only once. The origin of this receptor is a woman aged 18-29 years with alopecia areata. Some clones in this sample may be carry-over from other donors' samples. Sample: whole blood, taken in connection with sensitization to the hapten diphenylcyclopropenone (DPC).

In DNA, the CDR3 is TGCGCCAGCAGCCAAGAGACGGACAGGATCACGGATAACACTGAAGCTTTCTTT. The encoded protein is CASSQETDRITDNTEAFF. The V call is TRBV4-1, the J call TRBJ1-1; 7 nucleotides agree with TRBD1. V trimming: 0 bases; J trimming: 2 bases; junction bases outside the gene matches: 12. This CDR3 spans 18 amino acids. Germline CDR1 MGHRA, CDR2 YSYEKL.